The present T cell receptor beta chain was sequenced within a study of OX40 agonist ivuxolimab in advanced cancers. Study information: Partial responses were recorded for three patients, including one with hepatocellular carcinoma and two with cutaneous melanoma.

The data were produced by immunoSEQ multiplex PCR, yet TCRdb's version contains in-frame clones alone and is incomplete. The sample carries tens of thousands of clones, 92% recorded once. V was pared by 4 bases and J by 3 bases, with 18 bases between. CDR3 length: 16 amino acids. The germline gives CDR1 SNHLY, CDR2 FYNNEI. This clonotype was obtained from an adult with an advanced solid tumor such as melanoma, head and neck, liver or kidney cancer. The V and J genes are TRBV2 and TRBJ1-1; D is unresolved. The sequencing used CD4+ or CD8+ T cells sorted from blood, collected in a trial of the OX40 agonist ivuxolimab. The CDR3 sequence: CASSAGSLFGDTEAFF. The CDR3 nucleotides read TGTGCCAGCAGTGCGGGGAGTTTGTTTGGTGACACTGAAGCTTTCTTT.